One and the same sample provided the 27 T cell receptor beta chains below, sequenced in a study of cytomegalovirus exposure and HLA in healthy donors. Researchers ran the PCR with 60 Vbeta and 13 Jbeta primers. Data came from immunoSEQ multiplex PCR; TCRdb stores just in-frame clones and leaves some out. The sample comprises under 140,000 clones, nearly 80% of which are singletons, and around 1.3% rests with the top ten. The specimen sequenced was PBMCs. The receptor set was obtained from a woman in her twenties or thirties in good health and CMV-seronegative.

The chain uses TRBV28 and TRBJ1-2, with 9 positions matching TRBD1. With V trimmed by 5 bases and J by 4 bases, 5 bases remained unmatched. The CDR3 loop spans 14 amino acids. Germline loops: CDR1 MDHEN, CDR2 SYDVKM. Here the CDR3 DNA reads TGTGCCAGCAGTGAAACAGGGGGCCTCTATGGCTACACCTTC. This sequence encodes CASSETGGLYGYTF.

The chain couples TRBV30 to TRBJ2-3; TRBD2 agrees at 7 bases. In germline, CDR1 is GTSNPN, CDR2 SVGIG (reference sequence). With 3 bases clipped from V and 0 bases from J, the junction kept 12 bases outside the gene matches. This CDR3 comprises 17 residues. The CDR3 DNA sequence: TGTGCCTGGAGCGAAATGGGCTCGCGGGAGAGCACAGATACGCAGTATTTT. Encoded protein: CAWSEMGSRESTDTQYF.

This chain joins TRBV6-5 and TRBJ2-2; 12 bases match TRBD1. With 5 bases clipped from V and 6 bases from J, the junction kept 4 bases outside the gene matches. Germline CDR1 is MNHEY and CDR2 is SVGAGI. The CDR3 loop spans 15 amino acids. The CDR3 DNA follows: TGTGCCAGCAGTAACCGGGACAGGGGGCCCGGGGAGCTGTTTTTT. This translates into CASSNRDRGPGELFF.

In this sample, this clone turned up once. V usage is TRBV27 and J usage is TRBJ1-5; 12 bases match TRBD1. The V gene's germline CDR1 is MNHEY and CDR2 SMNVEV (reference sequence). The CDR3 runs 15 residues. V was clipped by 4 bases and J by 6 bases; unmatched bases: 4. CDR3 DNA: TGTGCCAGCAGTTCCGGGACAGGGGGCTCTCAGCCCCAGCATTTT. This sequence encodes CASSSGTGGSQPQHF.

The CDR3 protein is CASSLDRGYDQPQHF. The CDR3 region has the DNA TGTGCCAGTAGTCTCGACAGGGGGTACGATCAGCCCCAGCATTTT. The genes are TRBV19 and TRBJ1-5; 9 positions match TRBD1. The CDR3 is 15 residues long. Germline CDR1 reads LNHDA; CDR2 reads SQIVND (reference sequence). Trimming removed 5 bases from V and 5 bases from J; junction bases left unmatched: 7. Combining the CDR3 with reference TRBV19 and TRBJ1-5 gives the whole variable domain DGGITQSPKYLFRKEGQNVTLSCEQNLNHDAMYWYRQDPGQGLRLIYYSQIVNDFQKGDIAEGYSVSREKKESFPLTVTSAQKNPTAFYLCASSLDRGYDQPQHFGDGTRLSIL.

The chain uses TRBV5-6 and TRBJ1-2, with TRBD1 as a possible D gene (6 bases). Germline V gives CDR1 SGHDT, CDR2 YYEEEE. Deletions cut 6 bases from V and 6 bases from J, with 21 bases between. This CDR3 spans 15 amino acids. The CDR3 DNA reads as TGTGCCAGCAATAACCGGGGGGCACGAGCGGATGGCTACACCTTC. Residues: CASNNRGARADGYTF.

The V call is TRBV28, the J call TRBJ1-5, with D hard to call. In germline, CDR1 is MDHEN, CDR2 SYDVKM. V lost 7 bases to trimming and J lost 5 bases, with 9 bases between them. This CDR3 contains 12 residues. The DNA for the CDR3 is TGTGCCAGCACGGGTTGGGATCAGCCCCAGCATTTT. Its protein product is CASTGWDQPQHF.

V gene TRBV6-1 combines with J gene TRBJ2-7, with 7 bases lining up with TRBD1. Germline CDR1 and CDR2: MNHNS and SASEGT. This CDR3 has 15 residues. V lost 2 bases and J lost 0; bases outside the gene matches: 4. The CDR3 DNA reads as TGTGCCAGCAGTGAATGGGACAGCTCCTCCTACGAGCAGTACTTC. This sequence encodes CASSEWDSSSYEQYF.

V usage is TRBV27 and J usage is TRBJ1-6; D gene ambiguous. Germline CDR1 and CDR2: MNHEY and SMNVEV (reference sequence). The germline V and J ends were trimmed by 6 bases and 6 bases, with 15 bases remaining between them. This CDR3 comprises 15 residues. The CDR3 sequence is CASSQKTPGNSPLHF. The CDR3 DNA sequence: TGTGCCAGCAGCCAAAAGACTCCTGGTAATTCACCCCTCCACTTT.

The chain links TRBV9 to TRBJ1-2, with 7 bases lining up with TRBD1. This CDR3 comprises 16 residues. Trimming took 3 bases from V and 8 from J; bases not matched to a gene: 16. Germline V CDR1 and CDR2: SGDLS, YYNGEE. The CDR3 region is CASSATPGQAGGGYTF. Here the CDR3 DNA reads TGTGCCAGCAGCGCGACTCCAGGACAGGCAGGGGGAGGCTACACCTTC.

The rearrangement joins TRBV7-8 to TRBJ2-7; TRBD1 agrees at 9 bases. The CDR3 covers 15 residues. V trimming: 1 base; J trimming: 0 bases; junction bases outside the gene matches: 1. The V gene's germline CDR1 is SGHVS and CDR2 FQNEAQ. DNA for the CDR3: TGTGCCAGCAGCTTAGGACAGGGGGGCTCCTACGAGCAGTACTTC. Its protein is CASSLGQGGSYEQYF.

The chain uses TRBV30 and TRBJ2-7, with D perhaps matching TRBD1 (6 bases). CDR1 and CDR2 from the germline V gene are GTSNPN and SVGIG (reference sequence). V was clipped by 0 bases and J by 6 bases, with 12 bases between them. The CDR3 covers 13 residues. The CDR3 here is CAWSVTAGAEQYF. DNA for the CDR3: TGTGCCTGGAGTGTAACGGCAGGGGCCGAGCAGTACTTC.

V usage is TRBV28 and J usage is TRBJ2-7, with TRBD2 identical over 9 bases. The CDR3 spans 19 residues. V lost 5 bases to trimming and J lost 0 bases; unmatched junction nucleotides: 17. Germline CDR1 reads MDHEN; CDR2 reads SYDVKM. The CDR3 region is CASSPSTSGPTPRSYEQYF. In DNA form, the CDR3 reads TGTGCCAGCAGTCCCTCGACTAGCGGACCTACGCCGCGCTCCTACGAGCAGTACTTC.

This chain links TRBV2 with TRBJ1-5, with 7 nucleotides matching TRBD1. Germline trimming cut 8 bases from V and 6 bases from J; bases unmatched to any gene: 7. Germline V lookup: CDR1 SNHLY, CDR2 FYNNEI. The CDR3 sequence is 13 residues long. The CDR3 spells CASQGVGGQPQHF. CDR3 in DNA: TGTGCCAGCCAGGGGGTGGGGGGTCAGCCCCAGCATTTT.

The chain joins TRBV4-1 to TRBJ2-7, with D unresolved. The V and J ends lost 1 base and 3 bases respectively, with 7 bases between them. CDR1 MGHRA and CDR2 YSYEKL come from the germline V gene. The CDR3 length is 13 residues. CDR3 sequence (DNA): TGCGCCAGCAGCCAAGGTCTCAGCTACGAGCAGTACTTC. This gives the protein CASSQGLSYEQYF.

The V and J genes are TRBV7-7 and TRBJ2-1; D not certain. V lost 1 base and J lost 8, with 12 bases in between. The CDR3 extends over 14 amino acids. Germline CDR1 reads SSHAT; CDR2 reads FNYEAQ (reference sequence). CDR3 region: CASSLDFLSHEQFF. CDR3 in DNA: TGTGCCAGCAGCTTAGACTTTCTTTCTCATGAGCAGTTCTTC. The whole variable domain, filled in from reference TRBV7-7 and TRBJ2-1, reads GAGVSQSPRYKVTKRGQDVTLRCDPISSHATLYWYQQALGQGPEFLTYFNYEAQPDKSGLPSDRFSAERPEGSISTLTIQRTEQRDSAMYRCASSLDFLSHEQFFGPGTRLTVL.

The J gene is TRBJ1-2, the V gene TRBV4-1; maybe TRBD1 (6 bases). The V and J ends lost 0 bases and 4 bases respectively, with 15 bases between them. Per germline, CDR1 MGHRA and CDR2 YSYEKL. The CDR3 totals 16 residues. The CDR3 nucleotides are TGCGCCAGCAGCCAAGAGGGGACACCCACATCCTATGGCTACACCTTC. As protein: CASSQEGTPTSYGYTF.

The chain employs TRBV19 and TRBJ1-1, with 8 bases aligning to TRBD1. J was trimmed by 8 bases and V by 6 bases; bases with no gene match: 8. Germline-derived CDR1 and CDR2 are LNHDA and SQIVND (reference sequence). This CDR3 comprises 13 residues. CDR3 protein: CASSGRGRREAFF. For the CDR3, the DNA is TGTGCCAGTAGCGGCAGGGGGCGAAGGGAAGCTTTCTTT.

This clone was counted a few times. The chain is built from TRBV30 and TRBJ2-5; weak D call: TRBD2 (6 bases). Looked up from germline, CDR1 is GTSNPN and CDR2 is SVGIG (reference sequence). V was clipped by 0 bases and J by 5 bases, with 10 bases between them. There are 13 residues in the CDR3. CDR3 sequence reads: CAWSVLAGETQYF. The CDR3 bases are TGTGCCTGGAGTGTATTGGCGGGGGAGACCCAGTACTTC.

The chain links TRBV7-8 to TRBJ1-2, with TRBD1 identical over 8 bases. Germline V gene data show CDR1 as SGHVS and CDR2 as FQNEAQ. With 1 base clipped from V and 1 base from J, the junction kept 5 bases outside the gene matches. The CDR3 has 16 residues. DNA for the CDR3: TGTGCCAGCAGCTTAGACAGGGGGACTCGTAACTATGGCTACACCTTC. Translating it yields CASSLDRGTRNYGYTF.

The chain joins TRBV10-3 to TRBJ1-2; 8 bases map to TRBD1. This CDR3 comprises 14 residues. The germline V gene has CDR1 ENHRY and CDR2 SYGVKD. After removal of 6 bases from V and 0 bases from J, the junction contained 3 bases not matched to a gene. CDR3 protein: CAIRDREANYGYTF. CDR3 DNA: TGTGCCATCAGGGACAGGGAAGCTAACTATGGCTACACCTTC.

The rearrangement joins TRBV7-9 to TRBJ1-2, with a weak D call TRBD1 (6 bases). V was cut by 5 bases and J by 2 bases, with 12 bases left in between. This CDR3 has 14 amino acids. Per germline, CDR1 SEHNR and CDR2 FQNEAQ (reference sequence). CDR3 DNA sequence: TGTGCCAGCAGCGCCGGGACACCCAACTATGGCTACACCTTC. It specifies CASSAGTPNYGYTF.

V gene TRBV9 combines with J gene TRBJ2-1; 7 nucleotides align to TRBD1. Germline V gene data show CDR1 as SGDLS and CDR2 as YYNGEE. With V trimmed by 3 bases and J by 6 bases, 9 bases remained unmatched. The CDR3 covers 15 residues. The CDR3 coding sequence is TGTGCCAGCAGCGCGGACAGGATCCCTTCCAATGAGCAGTTCTTC. This sequence encodes CASSADRIPSNEQFF.

The chain has TRBV28 and TRBJ2-1; the D gene is possibly TRBD2 (5 bases). V lost 5 bases, J lost 9 bases, and 20 bases lay in between. This CDR3 has 15 amino acids. CDR1 and CDR2 from the germline V gene are MDHEN and SYDVKM. DNA for the CDR3: TGTGCCAGCAGTCCACTGGTGGGAGTAGTAGTTGAGCAGTTCTTC. Encoded protein: CASSPLVGVVVEQFF.

This rearrangement joins TRBV5-4 to TRBJ2-5; the D gene is possibly TRBD2 (6 bases). Between the trimmed V and J ends, which lost 4 bases and 5 bases, there was a span of 15 bases. The CDR3 totals 14 residues. Germline V gene sequence: CDR1 SGHNT, CDR2 YYREEE (reference sequence). The CDR3 here is CASSNPRRAETQYF. DNA of the CDR3: TGTGCCAGCAGCAATCCGAGGAGGGCGGAGACCCAGTACTTC.

This clone has just a few counts. The V gene is TRBV11-2, the J gene TRBJ2-5; TRBD1 is a possible D gene (6 bases). The CDR3 consists of 13 residues. V was shortened by 6 bases and J by 5 bases, with 13 bases between the two germline ends. Germline values: CDR1 SGHAT, CDR2 FQNNGV. CDR3 DNA sequence: TGTGCCAGCAGAAATCAGGGACATGAGACCCAGTACTTC. Amino acids: CASRNQGHETQYF.

The chain couples TRBV6-1 to TRBJ1-4; D gene ambiguous. This CDR3 is built from 15 residues. CDR1 is MNHNS, CDR2 SASEGT, per germline. The V end lost 5 bases, the J end lost 3 bases, and 13 bases lay between the germline ends. Written as DNA, the CDR3 is TGTGCCAGCAGTTTCAACAGATTACCTAATGAAAAACTGTTTTTT. The encoded protein is CASSFNRLPNEKLFF.